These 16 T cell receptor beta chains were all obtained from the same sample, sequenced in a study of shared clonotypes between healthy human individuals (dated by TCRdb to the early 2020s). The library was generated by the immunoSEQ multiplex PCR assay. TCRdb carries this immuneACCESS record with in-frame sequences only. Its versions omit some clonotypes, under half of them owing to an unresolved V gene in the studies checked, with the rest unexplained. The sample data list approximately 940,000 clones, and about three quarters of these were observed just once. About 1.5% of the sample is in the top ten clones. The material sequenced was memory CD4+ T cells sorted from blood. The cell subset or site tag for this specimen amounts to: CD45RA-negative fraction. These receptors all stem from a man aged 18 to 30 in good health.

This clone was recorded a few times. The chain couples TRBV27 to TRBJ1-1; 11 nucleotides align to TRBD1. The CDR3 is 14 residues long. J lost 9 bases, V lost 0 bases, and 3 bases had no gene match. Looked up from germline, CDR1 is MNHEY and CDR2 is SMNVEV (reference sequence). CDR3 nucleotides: TGTGCCAGCAGTTTATCTGGGACAGGGGGGAAAGCTTTCTTT. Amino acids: CASSLSGTGGKAFF.

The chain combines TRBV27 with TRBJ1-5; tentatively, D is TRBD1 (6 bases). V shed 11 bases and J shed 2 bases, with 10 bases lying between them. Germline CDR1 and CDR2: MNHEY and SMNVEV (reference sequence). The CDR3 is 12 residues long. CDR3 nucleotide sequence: TGTGCCGCAGGGGTTCGCAATCAGCCCCAGCATTTT. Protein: CAAGVRNQPQHF.

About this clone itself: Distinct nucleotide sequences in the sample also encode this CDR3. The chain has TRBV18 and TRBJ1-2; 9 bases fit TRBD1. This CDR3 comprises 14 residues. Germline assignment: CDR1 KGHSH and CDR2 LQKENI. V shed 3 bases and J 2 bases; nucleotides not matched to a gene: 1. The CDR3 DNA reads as TGTGCCAGCTCACCCGGACAGGGGAACTATGGCTACACCTTC. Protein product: CASSPGQGNYGYTF. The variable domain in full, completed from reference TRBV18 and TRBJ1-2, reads NAGVMQNPRHLVRRRGQEARLRCSPMKGHSHVYWYRQLPEEGLKFMVYLQKENIIDESGMPKERFSAEFPKEGPSILRIQQVVRGDSAAYFCASSPGQGNYGYTFGSGTRLTVV.

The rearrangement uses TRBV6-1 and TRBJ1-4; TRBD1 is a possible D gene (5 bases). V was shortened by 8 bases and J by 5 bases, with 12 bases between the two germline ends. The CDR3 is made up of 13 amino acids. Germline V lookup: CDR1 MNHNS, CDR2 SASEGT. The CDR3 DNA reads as TGTGCCAGCGGTCCGCAGGGCAATGAAAAACTGTTTTTT. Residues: CASGPQGNEKLFF.

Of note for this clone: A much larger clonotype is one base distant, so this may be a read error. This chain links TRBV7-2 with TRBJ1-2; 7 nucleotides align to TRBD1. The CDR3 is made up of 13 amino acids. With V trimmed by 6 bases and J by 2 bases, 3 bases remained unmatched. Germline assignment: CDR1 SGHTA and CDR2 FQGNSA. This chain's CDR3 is CASSQQGNYGYTF. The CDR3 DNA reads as TGTGCCAGCAGTCAACAGGGGAACTATGGCTACACCTTC.

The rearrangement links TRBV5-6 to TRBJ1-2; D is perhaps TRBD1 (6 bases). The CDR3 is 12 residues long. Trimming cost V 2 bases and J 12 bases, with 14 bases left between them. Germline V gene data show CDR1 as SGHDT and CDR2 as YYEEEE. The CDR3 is CASSFGGQKDTF. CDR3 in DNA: TGTGCCAGCAGCTTTGGCGGACAGAAGGACACCTTC.

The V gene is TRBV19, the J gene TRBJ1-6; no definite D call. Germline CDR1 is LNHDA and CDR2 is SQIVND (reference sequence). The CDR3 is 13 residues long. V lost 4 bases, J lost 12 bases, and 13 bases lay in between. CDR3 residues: CASSNQVALPLHF. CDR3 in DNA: TGTGCCAGTAGTAATCAGGTGGCTTTACCCCTCCACTTT.

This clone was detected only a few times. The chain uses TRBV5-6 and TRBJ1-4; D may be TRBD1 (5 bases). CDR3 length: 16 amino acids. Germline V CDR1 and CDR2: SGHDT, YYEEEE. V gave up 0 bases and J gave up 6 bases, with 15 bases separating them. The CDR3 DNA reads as TGTGCCAGCAGCTTGGGGGGACGGTCACCCGATGAAAAACTGTTTTTT. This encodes CASSLGGRSPDEKLFF.

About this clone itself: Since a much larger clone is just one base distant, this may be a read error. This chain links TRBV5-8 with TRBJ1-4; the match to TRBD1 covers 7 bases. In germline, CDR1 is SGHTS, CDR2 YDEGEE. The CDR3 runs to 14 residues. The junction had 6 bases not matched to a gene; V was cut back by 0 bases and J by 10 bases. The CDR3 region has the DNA TGTGCCAGCAGCTTGGACAGGGGAGGTCGAAAACTGTTTTTT. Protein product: CASSLDRGGRKLFF.

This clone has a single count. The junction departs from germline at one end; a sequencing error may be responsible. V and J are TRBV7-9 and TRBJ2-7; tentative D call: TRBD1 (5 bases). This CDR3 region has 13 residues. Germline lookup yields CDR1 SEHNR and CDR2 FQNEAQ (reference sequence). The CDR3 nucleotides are TGTGCCAGCAGCTTATTCCAGATGGGGCTTCAAGACTTC. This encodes CASSLFQMGLQDF.

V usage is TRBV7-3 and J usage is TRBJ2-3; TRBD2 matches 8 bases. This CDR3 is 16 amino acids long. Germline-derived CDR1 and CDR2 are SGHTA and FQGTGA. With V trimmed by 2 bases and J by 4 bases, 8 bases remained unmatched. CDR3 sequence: CASSLQAGAFPDTQYF. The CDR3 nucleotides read TGTGCCAGCAGCTTACAAGCGGGGGCGTTTCCAGATACGCAGTATTTT.

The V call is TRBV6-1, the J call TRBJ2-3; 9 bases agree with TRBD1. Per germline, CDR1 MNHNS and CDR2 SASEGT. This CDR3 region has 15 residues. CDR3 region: CSSQTGTGNTDTQYF. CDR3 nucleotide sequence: TGTTCGTCCCAGACCGGGACAGGGAACACAGATACGCAGTATTTT.

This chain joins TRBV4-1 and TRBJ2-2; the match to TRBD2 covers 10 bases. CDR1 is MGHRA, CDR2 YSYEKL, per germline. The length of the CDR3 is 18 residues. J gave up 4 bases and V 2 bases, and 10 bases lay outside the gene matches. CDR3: CASSQTIWTSGTTGELFF. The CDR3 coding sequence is TGCGCCAGCAGCCAAACCATTTGGACTAGCGGTACCACCGGGGAGCTGTTTTTT.

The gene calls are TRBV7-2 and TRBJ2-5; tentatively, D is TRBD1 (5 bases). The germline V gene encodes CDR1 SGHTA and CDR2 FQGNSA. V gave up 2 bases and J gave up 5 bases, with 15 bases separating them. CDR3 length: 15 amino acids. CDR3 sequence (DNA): TGTGCCAGCAGCTTAAGGGGTGGGGAATGGGAGACCCAGTACTTC. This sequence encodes CASSLRGGEWETQYF.

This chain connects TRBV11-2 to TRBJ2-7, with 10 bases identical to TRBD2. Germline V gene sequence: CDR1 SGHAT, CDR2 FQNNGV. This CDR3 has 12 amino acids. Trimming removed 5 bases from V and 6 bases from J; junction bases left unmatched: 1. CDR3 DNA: TGTGCCAGCAGCACTAGCGGGATCGAGCAGTACTTC. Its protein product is CASSTSGIEQYF. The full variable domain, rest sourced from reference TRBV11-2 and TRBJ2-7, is EAGVAQSPRYKIIEKRQSVAFWCNPISGHATLYWYQQILGQGPKLLIQFQNNGVVDDSQLPKDRFSAERLKGVDSTLKIQPAKLEDSAVYLCASSTSGIEQYFGPGTRLTVT.

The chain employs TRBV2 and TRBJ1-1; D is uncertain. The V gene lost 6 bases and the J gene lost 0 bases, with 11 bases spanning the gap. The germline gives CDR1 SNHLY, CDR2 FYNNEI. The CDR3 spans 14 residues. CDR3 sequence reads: CASRRTELNTEAFF. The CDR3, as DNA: TGTGCCAGCAGACGGACCGAGCTGAACACTGAAGCTTTCTTT.